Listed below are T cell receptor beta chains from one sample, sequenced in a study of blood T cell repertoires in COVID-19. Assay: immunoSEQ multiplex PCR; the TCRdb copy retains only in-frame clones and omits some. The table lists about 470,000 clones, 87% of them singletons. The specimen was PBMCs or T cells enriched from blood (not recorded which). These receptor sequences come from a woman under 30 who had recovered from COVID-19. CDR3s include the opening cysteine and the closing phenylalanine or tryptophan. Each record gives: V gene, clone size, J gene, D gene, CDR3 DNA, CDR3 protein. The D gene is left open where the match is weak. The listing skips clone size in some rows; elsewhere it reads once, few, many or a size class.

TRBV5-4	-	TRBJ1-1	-	TGTGCCAGCAGCTTGGGAGGGAGTACTGAAGCTTTCTTT	CASSLGGSTEAFF
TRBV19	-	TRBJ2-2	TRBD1	TGTGCCAGTAGTCCAGGGGGAGAATCCGGGGAGCTGTTTTTT	CASSPGGESGELFF
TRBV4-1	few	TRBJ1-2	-	TGCGCCAGCAGCCAAGCCGAAAACGGTGGCTACACCTTC	CASSQAENGGYTF
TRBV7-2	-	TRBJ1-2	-	TGTGCCAGCAGCCCCTTCGGAGAGACCTATGGCTACACCTTC	CASSPFGETYGYTF
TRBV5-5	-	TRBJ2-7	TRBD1	TGTGCCAGCAGACCTCGGACAGGGGTTTACTACGAGCAGTACTTC	CASRPRTGVYYEQYF
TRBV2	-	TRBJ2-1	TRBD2	TGTGCCAGCAATTTAGCGGGGGGTGTTTACAATGAGCAGTTCTTC	CASNLAGGVYNEQFF
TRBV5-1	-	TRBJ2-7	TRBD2	TGCGCCAGCAGCTCGGGAGGGTTCAACGAGCAGTACTTC	CASSSGGFNEQYF
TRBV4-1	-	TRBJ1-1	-	TGCGCCAGCAGCCTTATGACTGTGAACACTGAAGCTTTCTTT	CASSLMTVNTEAFF
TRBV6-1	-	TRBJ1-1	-	TGTGCCAGCAGTGAAGGTACGGGTATCGGAGCTTTCTTT	CASSEGTGIGAFF
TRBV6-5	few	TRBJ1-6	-	TGTGCCAGCAGTTACTCTCGGTACAGGGTCGGGTCACCCCTCCACTTT	CASSYSRYRVGSPLHF
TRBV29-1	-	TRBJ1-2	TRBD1	TGCAGCGCCGGGACAGGGGGTTTCGGGAACTATGGCTACACCTTC	CSAGTGGFGNYGYTF
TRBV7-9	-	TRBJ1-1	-	TGTGCCAGCAGTCTTCTAGGGCAGGGGAACACTGAAGCTTTCTTT	CASSLLGQGNTEAFF
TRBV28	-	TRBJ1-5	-	TGTGCCAGCAGTTTGTCAGACAGGTGGCTGAGCAATCAGCCCCAGCATTTT	CASSLSDRWLSNQPQHF
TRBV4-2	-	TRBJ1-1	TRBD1	TGTGCCAGCAGCCAACTTTTCCAGGGGGGTGAAGCTTTCTTT	CASSQLFQGGEAFF
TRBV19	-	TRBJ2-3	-	TGTGCCAGTAGTATAGAGTTCCGGGGGGATACGCAGTATTTT	CASSIEFRGDTQYF
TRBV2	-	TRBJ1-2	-	TGTGCCAGCAGTGAATTTGACAGGACGTACTATGGCTACACCTTC	CASSEFDRTYYGYTF
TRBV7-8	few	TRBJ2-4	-	TGTGCCAGCAGCCCCGGAGGGGAGGCAAACATTCAGTACTTC	CASSPGGEANIQYF
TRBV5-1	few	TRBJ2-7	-	TGCGCCAGCAGCTTGGGACAGATCTACGAGCAGTACTTC	CASSLGQIYEQYF
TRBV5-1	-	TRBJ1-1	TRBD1	TGCGCCAGCAGCCTGGGACAGGCGAACACTGAAGCTTTCTTT	CASSLGQANTEAFF
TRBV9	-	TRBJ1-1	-	TGTGCCAGCAGCCCGGGGGACCGATGGATGAACACTGAAGCTTTCTTT	CASSPGDRWMNTEAFF
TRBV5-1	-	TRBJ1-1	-	TGCGCCAGCAGCCCCGGACAGTTTCTGTACACTGAAGCTTTCTTT	CASSPGQFLYTEAFF
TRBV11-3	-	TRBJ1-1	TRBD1	TGTGCCAGCAGCCTAAGACAGGGATTGAACACTGAAGCTTTCTTT	CASSLRQGLNTEAFF
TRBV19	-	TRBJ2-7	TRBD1	TGTGCCAGTAGGTTAACAGGGGGCTCCTACGAGCAGTACTTC	CASRLTGGSYEQYF
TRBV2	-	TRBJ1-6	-	TGTGCCAGCAGTCCGCTCCTGCAGGGAAATAATTCACCCCTCCACTTT	CASSPLLQGNNSPLHF
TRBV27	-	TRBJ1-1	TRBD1	TGTGCCAGCAGTTGGCCAGGGGGCAGGGAAGCTTTCTTT	CASSWPGGREAFF
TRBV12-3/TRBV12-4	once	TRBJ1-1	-	TGTGCCTCGAGAGACACTGAAGCTTTCTTT	CASRDTEAFF
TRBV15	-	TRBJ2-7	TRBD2	TGTGCCACCAGCAGAGATCGACTAGCGAACGAGCAGTACTTC	CATSRDRLANEQYF
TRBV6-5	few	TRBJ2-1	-	TGTGCCAGCAGTTACTCCCGGGTCTACAATGAGCAGTTCTTC	CASSYSRVYNEQFF
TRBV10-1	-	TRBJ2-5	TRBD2	TGCGCCAGCAGTCTCGGGGGGGGAGAGACCCAGTACTTC	CASSLGGGETQYF
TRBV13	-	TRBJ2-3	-	TGTGCCAGCTCTAGGGGCGGCTCAACGCAGTATTTT	CASSRGGSTQYF
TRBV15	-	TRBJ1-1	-	TGTGCCACCAATACGTATCAGGGGTTGGGCACTGAAGCTTTCTTT	CATNTYQGLGTEAFF
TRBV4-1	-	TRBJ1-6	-	TGCGCCAGCAGCCCGGGACAATCTTATTCACCCCTCCACTTT	CASSPGQSYSPLHF
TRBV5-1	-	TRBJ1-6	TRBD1	TGCGCCAGCAGCTCGGTGGGGACAGGGCGGAATTCACCCCTCCACTTT	CASSSVGTGRNSPLHF
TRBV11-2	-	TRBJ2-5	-	TGTGCCAGCAGCTTATCGTCGGACACCCAGATAAGGATCCAGTACTTC	CASSLSSDTQIRIQYF
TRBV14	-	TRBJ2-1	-	TGTGCCAGCAGCCAGGTGTGGACAGTTCAGTTCTTC	CASSQVWTVQFF
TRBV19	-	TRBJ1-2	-	TGTGCCAGTAGGCCGACAGTAACCTATGGCTACACCTTC	CASRPTVTYGYTF
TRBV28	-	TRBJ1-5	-	TGTGCCAGCAGACAGGGTTTGGATCAGCCCCAGCATTTT	CASRQGLDQPQHF
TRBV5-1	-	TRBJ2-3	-	TGCGCCAGCAGCCTCACCCCCGGAAGCGCTAGCACAGATACGCAGTATTTT	CASSLTPGSASTDTQYF
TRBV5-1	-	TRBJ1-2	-	TGCGCCAGCAGCGACGACAGTAACTATGGCTACACCTTC	CASSDDSNYGYTF
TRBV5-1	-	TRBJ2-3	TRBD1	TGCGCCAGCAGCCCGACAGGGGAGGACCCTACGCAGTATTTT	CASSPTGEDPTQYF
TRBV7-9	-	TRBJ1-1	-	TGTGCCAGCAGCCAATATTCGGTAGCTTTCTTT	CASSQYSVAFF
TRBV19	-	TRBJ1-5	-	TGTGCCAGTAGTGATACAGGTATTAGCAATCAGCCCCAGCATTTT	CASSDTGISNQPQHF
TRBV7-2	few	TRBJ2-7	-	TGTGCCAGCAGCTTAGATTTCGGACTCAGCTCCTACGAGCAGTACTTC	CASSLDFGLSSYEQYF
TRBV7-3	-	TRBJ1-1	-	TGTGCCAGCAGCTCTCAGTGGAACACTGAAGCTTTCTTT	CASSSQWNTEAFF
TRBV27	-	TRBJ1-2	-	TGTGCCAGCAAACGCGTGGATGGGGGCGAGGGTGGCTACACCTTC	CASKRVDGGEGGYTF
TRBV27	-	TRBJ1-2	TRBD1	TGTGCCAGCAGTCTCGGACAGGGCCCCTATGGCTACACCTTC	CASSLGQGPYGYTF
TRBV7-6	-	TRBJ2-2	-	TGTGCCAGCAGCTCCTCCCCGGGACTGGCCACCGGGGAGCTGTTTTTT	CASSSSPGLATGELFF
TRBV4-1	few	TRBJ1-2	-	TGCGCCAGCAGCCAAGTCAGGGACTTGGGCTATGGCTACACCTTC	CASSQVRDLGYGYTF
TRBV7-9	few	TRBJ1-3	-	TGTGCCAGCAGCTTAGCGCCGGGAATCTCTGGAAACACCATATATTTT	CASSLAPGISGNTIYF
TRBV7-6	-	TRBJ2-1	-	TGTGCCAGCAGCTTAGCGTGGGCGGGGCCAACCGACAATGAGCAGTTCTTC	CASSLAWAGPTDNEQFF
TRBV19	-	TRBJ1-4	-	TGTGCCAGTAGTGCCTTACAGGGAACTAATGAAAAACTGTTTTTT	CASSALQGTNEKLFF
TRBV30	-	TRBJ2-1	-	TGTGCCTGGTCCAGGGGCAATGAGCAGTTCTTC	CAWSRGNEQFF
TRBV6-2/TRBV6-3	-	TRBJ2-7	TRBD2	TGTGCCAGCAGTTCAATAGCGGGGGACGACTACGAGCAGTACTTC	CASSSIAGDDYEQYF
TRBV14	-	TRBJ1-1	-	TGTGCCAGCAGTTTAACAGTGAACACTGAAGCTTTCTTT	CASSLTVNTEAFF
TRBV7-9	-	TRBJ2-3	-	TGTGCCAGCAGCCCAACCACCTCAGCAGATACGCAGTATTTT	CASSPTTSADTQYF
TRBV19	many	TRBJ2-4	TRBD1	TGTGCCAGTAGGATGGGACAGACTTACAAAAACATTCAGTACTTC	CASRMGQTYKNIQYF
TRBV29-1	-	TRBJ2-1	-	TGCAGCTTACGGGGTCGGCAGAACAATGAGCAGTTCTTC	CSLRGRQNNEQFF